This T cell receptor (beta chain) was recovered during a study of TIL therapy for anti-PD-1-resistant metastatic lung cancer (dated by TCRdb to the early 2020s). Looking at the study overall: Before any PD-1/PD-L1 blockade was given, tumors were harvested, nivolumab was then administered, and patients who progressed went on to receive lymphodepletion, an infusion of expanded TIL, and IL-2. T cell receptor beta sequencing of tumor and peripheral blood served to follow clonotypes across the tumor, the expanded TIL product, and serial blood samples. Enrolled patients had a median age of almost 55 years (range 38-75) and a median tumor PD-L1 proportion score of approximately 6%. The cohort was composed predominantly of lung adenocarcinoma, with several EGFR-mutant and two ALK-rearranged tumors included, and half of patients were identified as current or former smokers. Across the cohort, whole-exome sequencing showed a median non-synonymous tumor mutation burden of roughly 1.5 mutations per megabase. Beyond this particular receptor, the publication reports: The study protocol defined all tumor marker inferences as exploratory. Clonotypes from the infused TIL partially replaced the baseline peripheral repertoire and then declined over months, and persistence showed no apparent association with response. Because the cohort was highly selected, with more treatment-naive, never-smoker and oncogene-addicted patients than is typical, generalizability is limited.

This sample's time point label indicates: pre-treatment sample, taken before nivolumab and TIL therapy. Adults with stage 4 NSCLC were enrolled from late 2017 to January 2020 in a dual-center phase I trial. Samples came from a single-arm, open-label phase I trial of tumor-infiltrating lymphocyte therapy with nivolumab in advanced non-small cell lung cancer. Blood mononuclear cells from EDTA tubes were isolated by Ficoll gradient, snap-frozen as pellets, and DNA was extracted with a Qiagen mini-prep kit. Trimming accounts for 5 bases at V and 1 base at J, while the number of junction bases matched to no gene is 5. Taken from cysteine to phenylalanine, the CDR3 has 15 residues. Here the CDR3 DNA is all that survives: 45 bases in frame from base 1. The germline V gene encodes CDR1 MNHEY and CDR2 SMNVEV (reference sequence). Only one count was recorded for this clone. The antigen this receptor binds is unknown. Base-call qualities are not available, and no considerably larger clone is one nucleotide away.

The immunoSEQ v3 hsTCRB kit was used to amplify TCR beta CDR3 regions from genomic DNA through bias-controlled multiplex PCR. The TCR libraries were sequenced on an Illumina NextSeq 500 to about 2 million read pairs for survey level or about 5-6.5 million read pairs for deep level. Turning to the authors' computational methods: Clonality was reported by immunoSEQ Analyzer software, which also assigned V, D and J genes and filtered out non-productive sequences. Repertoires of infused TIL and blood were compared using productive Simpson clonality and the Morisita overlap index of productive TRB rearrangements. Absolute clonotype counts in blood were estimated as lymphocyte count times CD3+ fraction times the clone's productive frequency. Sourced from immuneACCESS, this table was stored by TCRdb with only in-frame sequences that have V and J called. A share of the clones is absent; for the studies checked, an unresolved V gene accounts for under half, and the remainder has no known explanation. That table gives V, J and clone size, and the DNA gave D and trimming. Across this sample there are about 60,000 clones, with roughly two thirds seen only once. The biggest ten clones account for roughly 7.2% of the sample.

The sequence came from a person aged 25 to 80 with non-small cell lung cancer. The chain is encoded by TRBV27 joined to TRBJ2-5, and TRBD1 aligns with 9 junction nucleotides. The material was blood, obtained at baseline. The CDR3 protein sequence reads: CASSRLDRGQETQYF. The DNA sequence is given as TGTGCCAGCAGTCGTTTGGACAGGGGCCAAGAGACCCAGTACTTC.